One T cell receptor (beta chain) is described in this entry. This entry belongs to a study of OX40 agonist ivuxolimab in advanced cancers. Measured with immunoSEQ multiplex PCR; TCRdb has only the in-frame clones, and not every one. The repertoire includes about 77,000 clones, 81% of them detected once, and roughly 4.6% sits in the top ten. V dropped 2 bases and J dropped 3 bases, with 8 bases sitting between them. The CDR3 covers 13 residues. Per the germline V gene, CDR1 is SGHKS and CDR2 is YYEKEE (reference sequence). The rearrangement links TRBV5-5 to TRBJ1-2, with no clear D. The specimen comprised CD4+ or CD8+ T cells sorted from blood, sampled in a trial of the OX40 agonist ivuxolimab. This clonotype was sampled from an adult with an advanced solid tumor such as melanoma, head and neck, liver or kidney cancer. CDR3 sequence: CASSLMGYYGYTF. CDR3 coding DNA: TGTGCCAGCAGCTTAATGGGCTACTATGGCTACACCTTC.